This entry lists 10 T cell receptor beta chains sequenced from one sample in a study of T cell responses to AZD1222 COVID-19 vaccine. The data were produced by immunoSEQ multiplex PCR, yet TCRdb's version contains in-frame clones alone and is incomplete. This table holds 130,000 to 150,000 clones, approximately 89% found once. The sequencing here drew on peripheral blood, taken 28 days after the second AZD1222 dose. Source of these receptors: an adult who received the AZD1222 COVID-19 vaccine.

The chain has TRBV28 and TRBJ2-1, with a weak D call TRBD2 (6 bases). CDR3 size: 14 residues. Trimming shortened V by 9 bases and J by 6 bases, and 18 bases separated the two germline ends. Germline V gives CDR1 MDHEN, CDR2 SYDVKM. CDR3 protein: CASFRGLRANEQFF. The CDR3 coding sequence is TGTGCCAGTTTCCGGGGGTTAAGGGCCAATGAGCAGTTCTTC.

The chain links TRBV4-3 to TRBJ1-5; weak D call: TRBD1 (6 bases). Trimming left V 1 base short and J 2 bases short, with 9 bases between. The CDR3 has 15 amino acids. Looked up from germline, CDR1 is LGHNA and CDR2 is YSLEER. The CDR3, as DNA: TGCGCCAGCAGCCAAGTCTCAGGGGGCAATCAGCCCCAGCATTTT. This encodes CASSQVSGGNQPQHF.

As DNA, the CDR3 is TGTGCCTGGAGTGACCCAGGTGTTAGGACTAGCGGGAGCTTGACCCAGTACTTC. As protein: CAWSDPGVRTSGSLTQYF. The chain couples TRBV30 to TRBJ2-5, with 13 bases fitting TRBD2. V lost 1 base and J lost 7; bases outside the gene matches: 15. The CDR3 is 18 residues long. CDR1 and CDR2 from the germline V gene are GTSNPN and SVGIG (reference sequence).

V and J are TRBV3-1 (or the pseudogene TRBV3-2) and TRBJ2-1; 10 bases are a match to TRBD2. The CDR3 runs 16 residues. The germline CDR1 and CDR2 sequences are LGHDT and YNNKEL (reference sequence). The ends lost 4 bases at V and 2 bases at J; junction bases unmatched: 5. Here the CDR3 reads CASSLSGTSAYNEQFF. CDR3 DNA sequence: TGTGCCAGCAGCCTATCCGGGACTAGCGCCTACAATGAGCAGTTCTTC.

As DNA, the CDR3 is TGTGCCAGCAGCAATACGGGAACTAGCGGCTACAATGAGCAGTTCTTC. Translating it yields CASSNTGTSGYNEQFF. The J gene is TRBJ2-1, the V gene TRBV13, with 8 bases matching TRBD2. This CDR3 is 16 amino acids long. The J segment lost 3 bases and the V segment lost 5 bases, leaving 9 bases of the junction unmatched. Germline lookup yields CDR1 PRHDT and CDR2 FYEKMQ (reference sequence). The full variable domain, in which reference TRBV13 and TRBJ2-1 provide the parts outside the CDR3, is AAGVIQSPRHLIKEKRETATLKCYPIPRHDTVYWYQQGPGQDPQFLISFYEKMQSDKGSIPDRFSAQQFSDYHSELNMSSLELGDSALYFCASSNTGTSGYNEQFFGPGTRLTVL.

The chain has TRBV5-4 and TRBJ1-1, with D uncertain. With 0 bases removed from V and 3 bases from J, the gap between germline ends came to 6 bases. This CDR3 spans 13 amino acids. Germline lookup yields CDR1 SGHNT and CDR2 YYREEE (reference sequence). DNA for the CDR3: TGTGCCAGCAGCTTGGGCCAGTACACTGAAGCTTTCTTT. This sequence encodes CASSLGQYTEAFF.

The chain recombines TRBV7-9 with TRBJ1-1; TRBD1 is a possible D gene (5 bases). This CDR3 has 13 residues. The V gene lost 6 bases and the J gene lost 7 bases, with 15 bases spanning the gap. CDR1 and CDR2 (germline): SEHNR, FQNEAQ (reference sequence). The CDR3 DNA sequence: TGTGCCAGCAGAAGGGGTGAGGGAGGTGAAGCTTTCTTT. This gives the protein CASRRGEGGEAFF. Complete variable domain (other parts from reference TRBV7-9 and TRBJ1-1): DTGVSQNPRHKITKRGQNVTFRCDPISEHNRLYWYRQTLGQGPEFLTYFQNEAQLEKSRLLSDRFSAERPKGSFSTLEIQRTEQGDSAMYLCASRRGEGGEAFFGQGTRLTVV.

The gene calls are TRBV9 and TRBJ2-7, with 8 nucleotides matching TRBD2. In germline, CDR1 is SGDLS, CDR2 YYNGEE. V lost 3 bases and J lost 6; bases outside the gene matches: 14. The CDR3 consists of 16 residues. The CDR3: CASSAGGAGGLTEQYF. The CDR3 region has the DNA TGTGCCAGCAGCGCCGGAGGGGCGGGAGGCTTAACCGAGCAGTACTTC.

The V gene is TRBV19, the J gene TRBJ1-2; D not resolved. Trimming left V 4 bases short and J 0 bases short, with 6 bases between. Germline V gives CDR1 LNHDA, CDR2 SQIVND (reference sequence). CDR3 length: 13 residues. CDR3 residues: CASSKEANYGYTF. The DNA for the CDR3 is TGTGCCAGTAGTAAGGAAGCTAACTATGGCTACACCTTC.

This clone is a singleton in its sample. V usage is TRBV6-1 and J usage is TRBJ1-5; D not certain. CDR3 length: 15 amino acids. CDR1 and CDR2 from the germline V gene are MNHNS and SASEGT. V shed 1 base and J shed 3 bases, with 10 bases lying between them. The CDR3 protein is CASSEGTTYNQPQHF. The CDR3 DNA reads TGTGCCAGCAGTGAAGGGACCACCTACAATCAGCCCCAGCATTTT.